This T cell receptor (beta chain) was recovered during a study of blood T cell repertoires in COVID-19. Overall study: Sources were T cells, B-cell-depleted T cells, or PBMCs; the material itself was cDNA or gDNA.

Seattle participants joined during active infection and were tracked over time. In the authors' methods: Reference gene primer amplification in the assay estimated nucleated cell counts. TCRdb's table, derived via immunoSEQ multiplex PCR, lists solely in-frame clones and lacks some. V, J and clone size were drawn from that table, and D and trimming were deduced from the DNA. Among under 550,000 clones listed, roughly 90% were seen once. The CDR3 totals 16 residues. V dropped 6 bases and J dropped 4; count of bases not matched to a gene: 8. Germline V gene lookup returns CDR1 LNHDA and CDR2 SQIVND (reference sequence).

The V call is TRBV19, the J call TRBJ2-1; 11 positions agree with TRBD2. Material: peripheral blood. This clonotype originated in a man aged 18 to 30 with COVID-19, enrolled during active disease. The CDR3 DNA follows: TGTGCCAGTAGCTCCTCGGCTAGCGGGAGGTACAATGAGCAGTTCTTC. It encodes CASSSSASGRYNEQFF.